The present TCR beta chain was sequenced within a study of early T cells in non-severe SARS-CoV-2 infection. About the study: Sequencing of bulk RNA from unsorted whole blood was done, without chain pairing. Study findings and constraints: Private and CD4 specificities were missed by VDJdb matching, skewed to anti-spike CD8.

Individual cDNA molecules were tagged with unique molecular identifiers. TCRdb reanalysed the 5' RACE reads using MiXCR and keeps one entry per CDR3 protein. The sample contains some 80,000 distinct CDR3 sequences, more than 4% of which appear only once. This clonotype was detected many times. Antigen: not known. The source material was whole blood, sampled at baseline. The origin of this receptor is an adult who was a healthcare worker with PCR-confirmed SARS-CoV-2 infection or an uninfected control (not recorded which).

The CDR3 is CASSRGGSLETQYF. In DNA, the CDR3 is TGTGCCAGCAGCCGGGGGGGTTCCTTAGAGACCCAGTACTTC. V and J are TRBV7-6 and TRBJ2-5; 8 bases map to TRBD2. Germline assignment: CDR1 SGHVS and CDR2 FNYEAQ. CDR3 size: 14 residues. With V trimmed by 5 bases and J by 4 bases, 6 bases remained unmatched.